This T cell receptor (beta chain) was retrieved from a study of radiotherapy plus CTLA-4 blockade in lung cancer (dated by TCRdb to the late 2010s). In the study overall: Objective responses were observed in about 17% of enrolled patients, and disease control was achieved in 25% to 40%.

Findings and caveats that apply to the study as a whole: Early dynamic changes in blood T cell clones, together with increased serum interferon-beta after radiation, were reported as the strongest predictors of response. TCR clones derived from tumors expanded in peripheral blood after treatment with radiotherapy and ipilimumab.

Library preparation was by the immunoSEQ multiplex PCR assay. The source is immuneACCESS, and TCRdb retained only in-frame sequences with V and J called. Part of the clones is not carried over; for the studies checked, unresolved V genes explain less than half of this, and the remainder is unexplained. This sample is represented by around 32,000 clones; around four fifths of them were singletons. The top ten clonotypes cover 20% to 25% of the sample. Comment on this clone: Its antigen is currently not known. No base-level quality is on record; no much larger clone is a single base apart.

Trimming accounts for 3 bases at V and 10 bases at J, while the number of junction bases matched to no gene is 5. CDR1 and CDR2, per the germline V gene, are MDHEN and SYDVKM. There are 12 amino acids in the CDR3, from cysteine to phenylalanine inclusive. The CDR3 DNA has 36 bases and is translated from base 1. The study evaluated CTLA-4 blockade (ipilimumab) given together with focal radiation therapy in patients who had chemo-refractory metastatic non-small-cell lung cancer. The source material was peripheral blood, sampled from a patient treated with radiotherapy plus ipilimumab. This chain joins TRBV28 to TRBJ2-7, with 8 central nucleotides matching TRBD1. The TCR originated in a human donor with non-small cell lung cancer that progressed on radiotherapy plus ipilimumab. Here the CDR3 is given as CASSFQSGGQYF. The DNA sequence is as follows: TGTGCCAGCAGTTTTCAGTCAGGGGGCCAGTACTTC.